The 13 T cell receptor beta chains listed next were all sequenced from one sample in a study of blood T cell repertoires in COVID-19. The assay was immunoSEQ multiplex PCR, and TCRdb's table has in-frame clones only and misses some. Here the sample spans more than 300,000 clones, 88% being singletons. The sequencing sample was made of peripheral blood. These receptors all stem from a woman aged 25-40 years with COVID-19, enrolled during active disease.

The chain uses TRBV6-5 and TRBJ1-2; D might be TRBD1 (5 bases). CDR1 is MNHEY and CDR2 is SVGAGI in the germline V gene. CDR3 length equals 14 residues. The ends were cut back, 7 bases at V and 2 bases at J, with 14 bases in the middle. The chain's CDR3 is CASNNGGANYGYTF. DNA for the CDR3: TGTGCCAGCAACAACGGTGGGGCCAACTATGGCTACACCTTC.

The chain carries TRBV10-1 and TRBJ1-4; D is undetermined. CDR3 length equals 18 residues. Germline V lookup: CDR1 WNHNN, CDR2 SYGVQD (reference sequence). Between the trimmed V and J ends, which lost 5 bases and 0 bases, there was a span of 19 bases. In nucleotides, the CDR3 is TGCGCCAGCAGTCGACCAGTCAGGCCACCTGCAACTAATGAAAAACTGTTTTTT. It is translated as CASSRPVRPPATNEKLFF.

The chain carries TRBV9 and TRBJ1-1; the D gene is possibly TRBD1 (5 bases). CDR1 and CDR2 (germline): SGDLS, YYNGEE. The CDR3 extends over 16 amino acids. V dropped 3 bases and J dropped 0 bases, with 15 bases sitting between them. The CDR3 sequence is CASSATVGLLNTEAFF. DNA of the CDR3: TGTGCCAGCAGCGCCACGGTGGGGCTACTGAACACTGAAGCTTTCTTT.

CDR3: CASSFNMNQPQHF. CDR3 nucleotides: TGTGCCAGCAGTTTCAACATGAATCAGCCCCAGCATTTT. The chain is built from TRBV12-3 or TRBV12-4 and TRBJ1-5; the D is unclear. Trimming left V 3 bases short and J 4 bases short, with 7 bases between. The CDR3 loop spans 13 amino acids.

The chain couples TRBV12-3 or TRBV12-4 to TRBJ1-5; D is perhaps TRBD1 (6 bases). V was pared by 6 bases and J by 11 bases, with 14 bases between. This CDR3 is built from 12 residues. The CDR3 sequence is CASRGSEGAQHF. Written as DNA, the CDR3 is TGTGCCAGCAGGGGGAGCGAGGGGGCCCAGCATTTT.

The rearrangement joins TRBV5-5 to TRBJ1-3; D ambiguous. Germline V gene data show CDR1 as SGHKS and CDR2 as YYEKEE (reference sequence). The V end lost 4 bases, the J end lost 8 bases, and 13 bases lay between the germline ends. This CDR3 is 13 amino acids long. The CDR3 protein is CASSLGLGDTIYF. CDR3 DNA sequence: TGTGCCAGCAGCCTCGGGCTCGGGGACACCATATATTTT.

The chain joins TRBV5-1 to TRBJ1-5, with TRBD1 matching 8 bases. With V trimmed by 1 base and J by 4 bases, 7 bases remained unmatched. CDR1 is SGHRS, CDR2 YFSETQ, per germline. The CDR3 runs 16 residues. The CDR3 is CASSLWKTGENQPQHF. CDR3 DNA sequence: TGCGCCAGCAGCTTGTGGAAGACAGGGGAGAATCAGCCCCAGCATTTT.

The CDR3 sequence is CASSLGGSGELFF. As DNA, the CDR3 is TGTGCCAGCAGTCTAGGGGGCTCCGGGGAGCTGTTTTTT. The chain joins TRBV11-3 to TRBJ2-2, with 7 nucleotides matching TRBD1. CDR1 and CDR2 from the germline V gene are SGHNT and YENEEA. Losses at the gene ends were 6 bases for V and 6 bases for J; bases not matched to a gene: 4. The CDR3 length is 13 residues. Full variable domain (missing parts from reference TRBV11-3 and TRBJ2-2): EAGVVQSPRYKIIEKKQPVAFWCNPISGHNTLYWYLQNLGQGPELLIRYENEEAVDDSQLPKDRFSAERLKGVDSTLKIQPAELGDSAVYLCASSLGGSGELFFGEGSRLTVL.

The CDR3 region has the DNA TGTGCCAGCAGAAGCGTTTACAATGAGCAGTTCTTC. Its protein product is CASRSVYNEQFF. J is TRBJ2-1 and V is TRBV3-1 (or the pseudogene TRBV3-2); unclear D gene. Germline V gene lookup returns CDR1 LGHDT and CDR2 YNNKEL (reference sequence). This CDR3 spans 12 amino acids. V lost 6 bases and J lost 4, with 7 bases in between.

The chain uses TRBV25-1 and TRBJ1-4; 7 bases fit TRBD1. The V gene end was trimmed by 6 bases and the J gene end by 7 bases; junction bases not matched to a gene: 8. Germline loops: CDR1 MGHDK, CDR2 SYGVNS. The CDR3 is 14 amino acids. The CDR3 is CASRLQGSGEKLFF. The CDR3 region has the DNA TGTGCCAGCAGACTACAGGGGTCGGGTGAAAAACTGTTTTTT.

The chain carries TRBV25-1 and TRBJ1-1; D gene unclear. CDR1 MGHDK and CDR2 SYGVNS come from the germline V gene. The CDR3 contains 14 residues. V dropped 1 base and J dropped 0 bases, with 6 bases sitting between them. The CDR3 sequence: CASSESRMNTEAFF. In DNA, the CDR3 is TGTGCCAGCAGTGAATCGAGGATGAACACTGAAGCTTTCTTT.

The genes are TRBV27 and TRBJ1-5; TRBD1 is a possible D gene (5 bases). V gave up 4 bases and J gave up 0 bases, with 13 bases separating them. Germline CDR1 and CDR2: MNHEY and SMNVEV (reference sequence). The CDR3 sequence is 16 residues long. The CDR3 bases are TGTGCCAGCAGTTACACAGGAATGTATAGCAATCAGCCCCAGCATTTT. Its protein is CASSYTGMYSNQPQHF.

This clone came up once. DNA of the CDR3: TGTGCCAGCAGCTTAGAAGCGGGGGATGGCCACCACAATGAGCAGTTCTTC. Residues: CASSLEAGDGHHNEQFF. V is TRBV7-8 and J is TRBJ2-1; 8 bases match TRBD2. Losses at the gene ends were 1 base for V and 5 bases for J; bases not matched to a gene: 10. From germline, CDR1 is SGHVS and CDR2 FQNEAQ. This CDR3 contains 17 residues.